This T cell receptor (beta chain) stems from a study of blood T cell repertoires in COVID-19. Study background: Samples of COVID-19 (acute and convalescent) were obtained from the United States, Italy and Spain.

CDR1 is SGHRS and CDR2 is YFSETQ in the germline V gene. V was pared by 4 bases and J by 2 bases, with 4 bases of the junction left unmatched. The CDR3 consists of 15 residues. Profiled with immunoSEQ multiplex PCR; TCRdb holds only in-frame clones, not every one. There are roughly 200,000 clones in the sample; approximately 80% occur only once, and 6.5% to 7.5% lies in the top ten. The source of this sequence is a woman in her forties with COVID-19, enrolled during active disease. Source material: peripheral blood. The V call is TRBV5-1, the J call TRBJ2-1, with TRBD2 identical over 9 bases. CDR3 amino acids: CASSTREGPYNEQFF. The CDR3 DNA follows: TGCGCCAGCAGCACGCGGGAGGGCCCCTACAATGAGCAGTTCTTC. The full variable domain, with the rest looked up from reference TRBV5-1 and TRBJ2-1, is KAGVTQTPRYLIKTRGQQVTLSCSPISGHRSVSWYQQTPGQGLQFLFEYFSETQRNKGNFPGRFSGRQFSNSRSEMNVSTLELGDSALYLCASSTREGPYNEQFFGPGTRLTVL.